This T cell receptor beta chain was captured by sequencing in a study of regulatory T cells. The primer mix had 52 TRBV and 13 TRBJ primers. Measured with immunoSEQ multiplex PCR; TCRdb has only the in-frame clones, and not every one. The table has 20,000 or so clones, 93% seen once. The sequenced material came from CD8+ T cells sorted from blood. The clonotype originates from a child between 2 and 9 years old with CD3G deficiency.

CDR3 in DNA: TGTGCCAGCAGTTTAACCACCGGAGCCTACGAGCAGTACTTC. It specifies CASSLTTGAYEQYF. This sequence joins TRBV28 and TRBJ2-7; the D is unclear. This CDR3 has 14 residues. The V end was cut by 2 bases, the J end by 2 bases, with 10 bases between. Germline V gives CDR1 MDHEN, CDR2 SYDVKM.